This TCR beta chain was obtained from a study of beta chain features in type 1 diabetes. V dropped 3 bases and J dropped 4; count of bases not matched to a gene: 5. Germline lookup yields CDR1 LGHNA and CDR2 YNFKEQ. The CDR3 runs 14 residues. Every isolated RNA sample was fully reverse transcribed, so sequencing captured expressed TCRB transcripts. Clones were read by immunoSEQ multiplex PCR, and TCRdb kept only the in-frame ones, dropping some. The sample has hundreds of thousands of clones; about 16% are singletons. This clone turned up a few times. The chain carries TRBV4-2 and TRBJ1-2; 7 nucleotides agree with TRBD1. The receptor was derived from a man between 18 and 29 years old in good health. The sample comprised naive CD4+ T cells from blood. This CDR3 is CASSHGQESYGYTF. The CDR3, as DNA: TGTGCCAGCAGCCATGGACAGGAGAGCTATGGCTACACCTTC.